One sample yielded the 28 T cell receptor beta chains listed below, sequenced in a study of cytomegalovirus exposure and HLA in healthy donors. Data came from immunoSEQ multiplex PCR; TCRdb stores just in-frame clones and leaves some out. The sample holds hundreds of thousands of clones, less than 90% seen once. Sequenced input: PBMCs. Every receptor here comes from a young man in good health and CMV-seropositive.

The chain employs TRBV25-1 and TRBJ2-7; 8 nucleotides align to TRBD1. V was pared by 3 bases and J by 2 bases, with 6 bases of the junction left unmatched. The CDR3 spans 15 residues. Germline CDR1 is MGHDK and CDR2 is SYGVNS. CDR3 sequence: CASSDDRGYPYEQYF. The CDR3 DNA reads as TGTGCCAGCAGTGATGACAGGGGATACCCCTACGAGCAGTACTTC.

The chain couples TRBV5-1 to TRBJ2-7, with TRBD2 matching over 7 bases. The J segment lost 3 bases and the V segment lost 0 bases, leaving 6 bases of the junction unmatched. The CDR3 has 15 amino acids. Per the germline V gene, CDR1 is SGHRS and CDR2 is YFSETQ. The CDR3 reads CASSLEGLDNYEQYF. The CDR3 DNA reads TGCGCCAGCAGCTTGGAAGGACTAGACAACTACGAGCAGTACTTC.

A word on this clone: Different DNA sequences within this sample yield the same CDR3. This sequence joins TRBV5-4 and TRBJ2-5; D is undetermined. The CDR3 length is 12 residues. V was trimmed by 0 bases and J by 4 bases, leaving 4 bases between them. Germline V gives CDR1 SGHNT, CDR2 YYREEE (reference sequence). The CDR3 protein is CASSLAGETQYF. DNA for the CDR3: TGTGCCAGCAGCTTGGCGGGAGAGACCCAGTACTTC.

In the case of this clone: A read error may account for a junction end that differs from germline. This chain uses TRBV6-1 with TRBJ1-1; D possibly corresponds to TRBD1 (5 bases). In germline, CDR1 is MNHNS, CDR2 SASEGT. The CDR3 spans 15 residues. CDR3 bases: TGTGCCAGCAGCGAAGTCTGGCAGGGTCATACTGAAGCTTTCTTT. It encodes CASSEVWQGHTEAFF.

The chain carries TRBV6-1 and TRBJ2-7, with D tentatively TRBD1 (5 bases). The germline CDR1 and CDR2 sequences are MNHNS and SASEGT. CDR3 length equals 15 residues. The V end was cut by 1 base, the J end by 4 bases, with 14 bases between. The CDR3 protein is CASSEVWQGTYEQYF. CDR3 in DNA: TGTGCCAGCAGTGAAGTTTGGCAGGGTACGTACGAGCAGTACTTC.

The chain couples TRBV6-1 to TRBJ2-7; the D is unclear. This CDR3 spans 12 amino acids. V was trimmed by 6 bases and J by 1 base, leaving 7 bases between them. Germline V gene sequence: CDR1 MNHNS, CDR2 SASEGT. CDR3 sequence (DNA): TGTGCCAGCAGGGTCTTATCCTACGAGCAGTACTTC. It codes for CASRVLSYEQYF.

The genes are TRBV14 and TRBJ2-7; D is unresolved. CDR1 is SGHDN, CDR2 FVKESK, per germline. V gave up 1 base and J gave up 11 bases, with 9 bases separating them. This CDR3 contains 11 residues. The CDR3 nucleotides are TGTGCCAGCAGCCAAGTGCAGTTAAAGTACTTC. Its protein product is CASSQVQLKYF. The complete variable domain, with remaining parts taken from reference TRBV14 and TRBJ2-7, reads EAGVTQFPSHSVIEKGQTVTLRCDPISGHDNLYWYRRVMGKEIKFLLHFVKESKQDESGMPNNRFLAERTGGTYSTLKVQPAELEDSGVYFCASSQVQLKYFGPGTRLTVT.

The chain carries TRBV7-3 and TRBJ2-5, with 8 nucleotides matching TRBD2. CDR3 length equals 14 residues. Looked up from germline, CDR1 is SGHTA and CDR2 is FQGTGA. The J segment lost 4 bases and the V segment lost 5 bases, leaving 6 bases of the junction unmatched. CDR3 sequence (DNA): TGTGCCAGCAGCCGAGCGGGAGTTCGAGAGACCCAGTACTTC. Its translation: CASSRAGVRETQYF. The whole variable domain, filled in from reference TRBV7-3 and TRBJ2-5, reads GAGVSQTPSNKVTEKGKYVELRCDPISGHTALYWYRQSLGQGPEFLIYFQGTGAADDSGLPNDRFFAVRPEGSVSTLKIQRTERGDSAVYLCASSRAGVRETQYFGPGTRLLVL.

The J gene is TRBJ2-3, the V gene TRBV19; TRBD1 matches 9 bases. V shed 6 bases, J shed 2 bases, and the junction held 9 bases outside the gene matches. The CDR3 loop spans 16 amino acids. Germline CDR1 is LNHDA and CDR2 is SQIVND (reference sequence). The CDR3 loop is CASSITGTGNTDTQYF. As DNA, the CDR3 is TGTGCCAGTAGCATAACCGGGACAGGGAACACAGATACGCAGTATTTT.

This sequence joins TRBV27 and TRBJ2-7; 9 bases match TRBD2. V gave up 8 bases and J gave up 1 base; unmatched junction bases: 21. CDR1 MNHEY and CDR2 SMNVEV come from the germline V gene (reference sequence). CDR3 length: 19 amino acids. The CDR3, as DNA: TGTGCCAGCGGAACCCCCCCGGGACTAGCCGCATACCCGTCCTACGAGCAGTACTTC. The encoded protein is CASGTPPGLAAYPSYEQYF.

The chain links TRBV7-8 to TRBJ2-1; D ambiguous. Per germline, CDR1 SGHVS and CDR2 FQNEAQ. Trimming stripped 5 bases from V and 2 bases from J, with 10 bases between. This CDR3 is built from 14 residues. The CDR3 here is CASSTDTAYNEQFF. The CDR3 region has the DNA TGTGCCAGCAGCACCGACACCGCCTACAATGAGCAGTTCTTC. Variable domain in full (rest from reference TRBV7-8 and TRBJ2-1): GAGVSQSPRYKVAKRGQDVALRCDPISGHVSLFWYQQALGQGPEFLTYFQNEAQLDKSGLPSDRFFAERPEGSVSTLKIQRTQQEDSAVYLCASSTDTAYNEQFFGPGTRLTVL.

This clone was seen a single time. V is TRBV13 and J is TRBJ2-3; D is unclear. The CDR3 runs 13 residues. The ends were cut back, 0 bases at V and 7 bases at J, with 8 bases in the middle. CDR1 is PRHDT, CDR2 FYEKMQ, per germline (reference sequence). The chain's CDR3 is CASSLGDLNTQYF. The CDR3 DNA is TGTGCCAGCAGCTTAGGCGACTTAAATACGCAGTATTTT.

The genes are TRBV14 and TRBJ2-5; D is possibly TRBD2 (5 bases). In germline, CDR1 is SGHDN, CDR2 FVKESK. The V gene lost 4 bases and the J gene lost 2 bases, with 14 bases spanning the gap. The CDR3 length is 15 residues. CDR3 nucleotide sequence: TGTGCCAGCAGCCGAGCGGTCGGGGTACAAGAGACCCAGTACTTC. This codes for CASSRAVGVQETQYF.

The V and J genes are TRBV7-2 and TRBJ1-5; possible D gene TRBD1, 6 bases. Germline CDR1 reads SGHTA; CDR2 reads FQGNSA. V was shortened by 6 bases and J by 0 bases, with 12 bases between the two germline ends. The length of the CDR3 is 15 residues. Written as DNA, the CDR3 is TGTGCCAGCAGACCACAGGGATATAGCAATCAGCCCCAGCATTTT. Amino acids: CASRPQGYSNQPQHF.

This clone occurred once. This chain uses TRBV5-6 with TRBJ1-2, with TRBD1 matching 7 bases. From germline, CDR1 is SGHDT and CDR2 YYEEEE. The CDR3 is 16 amino acids. V was pared by 0 bases and J by 0 bases, with 5 bases of the junction left unmatched. CDR3 residues: CASSLVAGGTNYGYTF. The CDR3 nucleotides read TGTGCCAGCAGCTTGGTGGCAGGGGGTACTAACTATGGCTACACCTTC.

The chain has TRBV15 and TRBJ2-5; possibly TRBD2 for D (5 bases). V lost 0 bases, J lost 3 bases, and 11 bases lay in between. Germline V gene lookup returns CDR1 LNHNV and CDR2 YYDKDF (reference sequence). This CDR3 contains 15 residues. The CDR3 DNA sequence: TGTGCCACCAGCAGAGATCGAACCGGGGAAGAGACCCAGTACTTC. Its protein is CATSRDRTGEETQYF. The full variable domain, with the rest looked up from reference TRBV15 and TRBJ2-5, is DAMVIQNPRYQVTQFGKPVTLSCSQTLNHNVMYWYQQKSSQAPKLLFHYYDKDFNNEADTPDNFQSRRPNTSFCFLDIRSPGLGDTAMYLCATSRDRTGEETQYFGPGTRLLVL.

This chain joins TRBV30 and TRBJ1-1; tentative D call: TRBD1 (6 bases). Germline values: CDR1 GTSNPN, CDR2 SVGIG (reference sequence). V lost 4 bases and J 5 bases, leaving 14 bases between the germline ends. The CDR3 sequence is 13 residues long. The CDR3 here is CAWNSGTKTEAFF. The CDR3 DNA reads as TGTGCCTGGAACTCGGGGACAAAAACTGAAGCTTTCTTT.

The V and J genes are TRBV6-1 and TRBJ1-5; 10 bases map to TRBD1. Germline V gives CDR1 MNHNS, CDR2 SASEGT. Losses at the gene ends were 4 bases for V and 7 bases for J; bases not matched to a gene: 4. This CDR3 region has 14 residues. CDR3 coding DNA: TGTGCCAGCAGTGCGGGACAGGGGTACCAGCCCCAGCATTTT. It yields the protein CASSAGQGYQPQHF.

The chain is built from TRBV5-1 and TRBJ2-1; D not resolved. Trimming left V 2 bases short and J 11 bases short, with 14 bases between. The germline V gene encodes CDR1 SGHRS and CDR2 YFSETQ. The CDR3 extends over 13 amino acids. In DNA, the CDR3 is TGCGCCAGCAGCTTCGACCCGAACGGAAAGCAGTTCTTC. This encodes CASSFDPNGKQFF.

The chain links TRBV6-4 to TRBJ2-2; 7 bases map to TRBD2. V gave up 2 bases and J gave up 6 bases; unmatched junction bases: 3. Germline V lookup: CDR1 MRHNA, CDR2 SNTAGT. This CDR3 region has 14 residues. CDR3 residues: CASSDQGGAGELFF. CDR3 nucleotides: TGTGCCAGCAGTGACCAGGGAGGGGCCGGGGAGCTGTTTTTT.

The J gene is TRBJ2-1, the V gene TRBV29-1; TRBD2 matches 10 bases. The CDR3 is made up of 14 amino acids. Unmatched junction bases numbered 5, after V lost 6 bases and J lost 3 bases. Germline V gene sequence: CDR1 SQVTM, CDR2 ANQGSEA. Written as DNA, the CDR3 is TGCAGCGTGGCAGGACTAGCGGTCTACAATGAGCAGTTCTTC. Translating it yields CSVAGLAVYNEQFF.

The rearrangement joins TRBV2 to TRBJ1-1, with no clear D. Germline assignment: CDR1 SNHLY and CDR2 FYNNEI. Between the trimmed V and J ends, which lost 6 bases and 5 bases, there was a span of 10 bases. The CDR3 is made up of 12 amino acids. CDR3 nucleotide sequence: TGTGCCAGCAGCTTTGGAGGGACTGAAGCTTTCTTT. This translates into CASSFGGTEAFF.

The rearrangement joins TRBV29-1 to TRBJ2-5, with TRBD1 matching 7 bases. Germline V CDR1 and CDR2: SQVTM, ANQGSEA. The CDR3 is made up of 19 amino acids. With V trimmed by 2 bases and J by 1 base, 19 bases remained unmatched. The CDR3 loop reads CSVEFDSPSTGQSQETQYF. CDR3 bases: TGCAGCGTTGAATTCGACAGCCCCTCAACGGGACAGAGCCAAGAGACCCAGTACTTC.

This clone was seen just once. The chain carries TRBV5-8 and TRBJ2-1; D uncertain. Germline loops: CDR1 SGHTS, CDR2 YDEGEE. The ends were cut back, 0 bases at V and 8 bases at J, with 6 bases in the middle. The length of the CDR3 is 12 residues. The CDR3 sequence is CASSLALDEQFF. The CDR3 nucleotides read TGTGCCAGCAGCTTGGCCCTGGATGAGCAGTTCTTC.

The chain couples TRBV4-1 to TRBJ2-7; D gene ambiguous. CDR3 length equals 11 residues. Per the germline V gene, CDR1 is MGHRA and CDR2 is YSYEKL. Trimming took 6 bases from V and 5 from J, leaving 8 bases between them. This CDR3 reads CASSQLNEQYF. CDR3 in DNA: TGCGCCAGCAGTCAATTGAACGAGCAGTACTTC.

This chain connects TRBV2 to TRBJ2-1; 9 positions agree with TRBD1. Germline assignment: CDR1 SNHLY and CDR2 FYNNEI. With 5 bases clipped from V and 14 bases from J, the junction kept 4 bases outside the gene matches. CDR3 length: 11 amino acids. CDR3 nucleotide sequence: TGTGCCAGCAGTTTGGGACAGGGAGAGTTCTTC. It is translated as CASSLGQGEFF.

Turning to this clone: The sample has other DNA sequences that encode this CDR3 too. The chain links TRBV5-1 to TRBJ1-1; D call uncertain. Germline-derived CDR1 and CDR2 are SGHRS and YFSETQ. Trimming removed 0 bases at V and 0 bases at J, with 6 bases between. The CDR3 length is 14 residues. The CDR3 sequence: CASSLDGMNTEAFF. The CDR3 DNA is TGCGCCAGCAGCTTGGATGGGATGAACACTGAAGCTTTCTTT.

In this sample, this clone turned up a few times. V usage is TRBV7-2 and J usage is TRBJ1-1, with D unclear. The germline V and J ends were trimmed by 4 bases and 4 bases, with 13 bases remaining between them. The CDR3 runs to 14 residues. Per germline, CDR1 SGHTA and CDR2 FQGNSA. The CDR3 spells CASSSSAASTEAFF. DNA of the CDR3: TGTGCCAGCAGCTCAAGTGCAGCCAGCACTGAAGCTTTCTTT.